Following are 12 T cell receptor beta chains from one sample sequenced in a study of precursors of human CD4 cytotoxic T cells (dated by TCRdb to the late 2010s). Sequencing instrument: Illumina MiSeq. Using fastp at Q25 and MiXCR, TCRdb reprocessed the public reads and kept productive beta chains. A single entry per CDR3 protein holds the most common genes and DNA from its merged rows. Within this sample are around 700 distinct CDR3 sequences, with approximately 18% of them counted one time only. The top ten hold roughly 10% of the sample. To test a precursor-effector relationship among CD4 cytotoxic T cells, bulk UMI-based TCR sequencing was performed on four sorted CD4+ memory subsets (TCM, TEM, IL-7Rhigh TEMRA, IL-7R- TEMRA). What was sequenced was memory CD4+ T cells from blood (PBMCs). All receptors come from a human donor in good health.

This clonotype was counted only a few times. The chain couples TRBV5-1 to TRBJ2-2, with TRBD1 matching 7 bases. V lost 0 bases to trimming and J lost 3 bases; unmatched junction nucleotides: 2. Germline V CDR1 and CDR2: SGHRS, YFSETQ. This CDR3 comprises 15 residues. DNA of the CDR3: TGCGCCAGCAGCTTGGTTCAGGGGGACACCGGGGAGCTGTTTTTT. It yields the protein CASSLVQGDTGELFF. Together with reference TRBV5-1 and TRBJ2-2, the CDR3 gives the full variable domain: KAGVTQTPRYLIKTRGQQVTLSCSPISGHRSVSWYQQTPGQGLQFLFEYFSETQRNKGNFPGRFSGRQFSNSRSEMNVSTLELGDSALYLCASSLVQGDTGELFFGEGSRLTVL.

The chain uses TRBV20-1 and TRBJ2-2, with TRBD2 matching 10 bases. Germline lookup yields CDR1 DFQATT and CDR2 SNEGSKA (reference sequence). The CDR3 has 14 residues. The V and J ends lost 5 bases and 5 bases, in that order; junction bases with no gene match: 5. The CDR3 protein is CSAYPGLATGELFF. DNA for the CDR3: TGCAGTGCTTATCCGGGACTAGCGACCGGGGAGCTGTTTTTT.

This rearrangement joins TRBV29-1 to TRBJ2-1, with 9 bases aligning to TRBD2. The CDR3 sequence is 14 residues long. Germline values: CDR1 SQVTM, CDR2 ANQGSEA. The ends lost 6 bases at V and 0 bases at J; junction bases unmatched: 3. CDR3 sequence: CSVISGSSYNEQFF. CDR3 DNA: TGCAGCGTCATTAGCGGGAGCTCCTACAATGAGCAGTTCTTC.

The sample holds a few counts of this clonotype. The V call is TRBV20-1, the J call TRBJ2-2; the D is unclear. Germline V CDR1 and CDR2: DFQATT, SNEGSKA (reference sequence). The CDR3 contains 11 residues. Trimming removed 5 bases at V and 8 bases at J, with 9 bases between. CDR3 protein: CSAPFFGELFF. The CDR3 nucleotides read TGCAGTGCTCCCTTTTTTGGGGAGCTGTTTTTT.

The chain uses TRBV5-1 and TRBJ1-1; maybe TRBD1 (5 bases). Trimming pared 6 bases from V and 1 base from J, leaving 10 bases between. Germline V gene data show CDR1 as SGHRS and CDR2 as YFSETQ. The CDR3 has 13 residues. The CDR3 bases are TGCGCCAGCACCCTTGGGGCGAACACTGAAGCTTTCTTT. Protein product: CASTLGANTEAFF. Together with reference TRBV5-1 and TRBJ1-1, the CDR3 gives the full variable domain: KAGVTQTPRYLIKTRGQQVTLSCSPISGHRSVSWYQQTPGQGLQFLFEYFSETQRNKGNFPGRFSGRQFSNSRSEMNVSTLELGDSALYLCASTLGANTEAFFGQGTRLTVV.

This clonotype has only a few counts. The genes are TRBV15 and TRBJ2-5; 7 nucleotides align to TRBD1. The CDR3 is 14 residues long. The V gene end was trimmed by 6 bases and the J gene end by 1 base; junction bases not matched to a gene: 5. The V gene's germline CDR1 is LNHNV and CDR2 YYDKDF (reference sequence). The CDR3 protein is CATSLGQTQETQYF. In nucleotides, the CDR3 is TGTGCCACCAGTTTGGGACAGACCCAAGAGACCCAGTACTTC.

The chain combines TRBV6-6 with TRBJ1-1; D not resolved. V was cut by 7 bases and J by 10 bases, with 13 bases left in between. The CDR3 contains 11 residues. Per germline, CDR1 MNHNY and CDR2 SVGAGI (reference sequence). The CDR3 reads CASNGPVGAFF. In DNA, the CDR3 is TGTGCCAGCAATGGACCGGTAGGAGCTTTCTTT.

This clonotype was counted once. V is TRBV7-9 and J is TRBJ2-1; D gene ambiguous. Germline V gene lookup returns CDR1 SEHNR and CDR2 FQNEAQ (reference sequence). Between the trimmed V and J ends, which lost 1 base and 7 bases, there was a span of 11 bases. The CDR3 contains 14 residues. CDR3 region: CASSLGVSSNEQFF. The CDR3 bases are TGTGCCAGCAGCTTAGGCGTTTCGTCAAATGAGCAGTTCTTC.

This chain uses TRBV12-3 or TRBV12-4 with TRBJ1-2; TRBD1 matches 10 bases. Losses at the gene ends were 4 bases for V and 8 bases for J; bases not matched to a gene: 13. CDR3 length: 16 amino acids. CDR3 nucleotide sequence: TGTGCCAGCAGTTCGGAACCCTGGACAGGGGGGAGCGGCTACACCTTC. It encodes CASSSEPWTGGSGYTF.

This clonotype ranks as large. The rearrangement joins TRBV9 to TRBJ2-5; 8 nucleotides match TRBD1. The germline CDR1 and CDR2 sequences are SGDLS and YYNGEE. V dropped 3 bases and J dropped 5; count of bases not matched to a gene: 6. The CDR3 sequence is 14 residues long. CDR3 in amino acids: CASSGSTGVETQYF. For the CDR3, the DNA is TGTGCCAGCAGCGGCTCGACAGGGGTGGAGACCCAGTACTTC. Combining the CDR3 with reference TRBV9 and TRBJ2-5 gives the whole variable domain DSGVTQTPKHLITATGQRVTLRCSPRSGDLSVYWYQQSLDQGLQFLIQYYNGEERAKGNILERFSAQQFPDLHSELNLSSLELGDSALYFCASSGSTGVETQYFGPGTRLLVL.

The V and J genes are TRBV19 and TRBJ1-5; 7 positions agree with TRBD1. The CDR3 spans 16 residues. Trimming cost V 2 bases and J 0 bases; bases outside gene matches: 4. Germline V gene lookup returns CDR1 LNHDA and CDR2 SQIVND (reference sequence). The CDR3 here is CASSIIQGYSNQPQHF. CDR3 sequence (DNA): TGTGCCAGTAGTATAATACAGGGGTATAGCAATCAGCCCCAGCATTTT. The full variable domain, rest sourced from reference TRBV19 and TRBJ1-5, is DGGITQSPKYLFRKEGQNVTLSCEQNLNHDAMYWYRQDPGQGLRLIYYSQIVNDFQKGDIAEGYSVSREKKESFPLTVTSAQKNPTAFYLCASSIIQGYSNQPQHFGDGTRLSIL.

This clonotype was seen only a few times. The chain joins TRBV5-1 to TRBJ2-7, with unresolved D. The V end was cut by 1 base, the J end by 7 bases, with 18 bases between. The germline V gene has CDR1 SGHRS and CDR2 YFSETQ. This CDR3 contains 15 residues. CDR3 residues: CASSLSGGSSGEQYF. The DNA of the CDR3 is TGCGCCAGCAGCTTGTCTGGTGGTTCGTCTGGGGAGCAGTACTTC.